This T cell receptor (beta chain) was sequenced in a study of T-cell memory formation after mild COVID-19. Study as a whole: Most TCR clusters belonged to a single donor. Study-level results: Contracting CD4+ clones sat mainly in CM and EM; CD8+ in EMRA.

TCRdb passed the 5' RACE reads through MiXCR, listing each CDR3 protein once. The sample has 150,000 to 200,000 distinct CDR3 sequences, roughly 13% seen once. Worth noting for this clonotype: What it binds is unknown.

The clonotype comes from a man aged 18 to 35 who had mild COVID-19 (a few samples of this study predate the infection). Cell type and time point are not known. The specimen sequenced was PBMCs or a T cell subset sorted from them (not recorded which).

CDR3 amino acids: CASSLGDSLYEQYF. The CDR3 DNA follows: TGTGCCAGCAGCTTAGGGGACAGTCTCTACGAGCAGTACTTC. The chain recombines TRBV7-2 with TRBJ2-7, with TRBD1 identical over 7 bases. Germline assignment: CDR1 SGHTA and CDR2 FQGNSA. The V gene end was trimmed by 1 base and the J gene end by 3 bases; junction bases not matched to a gene: 3. The CDR3 is made up of 14 amino acids.